The T cell receptor (beta chain) described here comes from a study of early stage breast cancer tumors (dated by TCRdb to the late 2010s). Background for the entire study: Of the 15 or so invasive breast tumors, about a dozen were found to be estrogen receptor-positive, progesterone receptor-positive and HER2-negative. About 65% of the 12 ER+/PR+/HER2- tumors were invasive ductal carcinomas, while the other four were invasive lobular carcinomas. A read coverage of roughly 10-fold per sample was achieved on average. A total of 2,651,842 templates, representing almost 1,100,000 unique clonotypes, were detected across all samples.

The CDR3 runs 15 amino acids, cysteine and phenylalanine included. Solely the CDR3 DNA is kept, with 45 bases framed from the first base. A distance of 11 bases separates the germline ends of V and J, which lose 3 bases and 1 base respectively. Reading the germline V gene (reference sequence) gives CDR1 SGHKS and CDR2 YYEKEE. The research as a whole found: Enriched TCRB sequences shared across patients were mostly commonly generated sequences, unlikely to play an important role in the tumor microenvironment. Sequencing bulk genomic DNA from unsorted cells could not capture chain pairing or functional markers like CD4, CD8 and FOXP3. Analysis by tumor subtype was prevented by the small cohort size. Compared with adjacent normal breast tissue, tumors had about 2.5-fold higher T cell density and higher clonality. Repertoires from blood resembled normal breast more closely than tumor, and using blood as a reference for each tissue separated tumor from normal in about 85% of the 16 patients.

Two independent genomic DNA replicates were amplified for each sample, with approximately 0.5 ug used for blood and approximately 1.5 ug for tumor or normal breast. Following the manufacturer's instructions, the ImmunoSeq Intro kit was used to carry out TCRB sequencing on genomic DNA. Multiplex PCR was run for 25 to 35 cycles using proprietary primers and spike-in control sequences for absolute quantification. Single-end 150-bp reads were used to sequence an 87-bp fragment covering the CDR3 and the flanking V and J genes. Each lane of an Illumina MiSeq using version 3.0 chemistry carried seven multiplexed samples, with two replicates per sample. The authors processed their data as follows. The vendor's proprietary pipeline processed the raw data and merged both replicates into a single result for each sample. A clonotype was defined as productive rearrangements that share the same V-gene family, CDR3 amino acid sequence and J-gene segment. Clonality was calculated as 1 minus the normalized Shannon entropy (Pielou evenness) of TCRB abundances. T cell density was estimated by dividing total templates by the number of input cells inferred from the DNA input amount. Total repertoire diversity and clonality were estimated with Recon using default parameters. A clonotype was considered tumor-enriched if its abundance in tumor exceeded 0.1% and was at least 32-fold higher than its abundance in normal breast. This is the immuneACCESS table as TCRdb keeps it, with only in-frame sequences that have V and J called. A part of the clones is gone; compared with another copy, unresolved V genes explain less than half, and the rest is unexplained. V, J and clone size derive from that table, while D and trimming were established from the DNA sequence. In all, the sample holds fewer than 75,000 clones, and approximately 80% of those were seen once. The ten biggest clones cover roughly 3.4% of the sample.

The study profiled bulk TCR beta-chain repertoires in matched peripheral blood, tumor and adjacent normal breast tissue taken from fewer than 20 patients with early-stage breast cancer. Before surgery, 5-10 mL of whole blood was collected into EDTA tubes and then processed within 2 hours. Peripheral blood mononuclear cells were isolated by Ficoll-Paque centrifugation in SepMate-50 tubes. PBMCs were cryopreserved in aliquots of roughly 1.9 to 4 million cells in roughly 90% FBS with about 10% DMSO and kept in liquid nitrogen. The Qiagen AllPrep DNA/RNA Mini kit was used to extract genomic DNA. Of note for this clone: The clone's antigen remains unknown. Qualities for individual bases were not recorded, and no much larger clone is one base off.

The V gene is TRBV5-5 and the J gene is TRBJ1-3; TRBD1 is perhaps the D gene, given 6 matching bases. Sequences were obtained from blood. The TCR comes from a person aged 30-39 years with breast cancer. The nucleotides are TGTGCCAGCAGCTCCAGAGGGGGGTCTGGAAACACCATATATTTT. Translated, this gives CASSSRGGSGNTIYF.